These 2 T cell receptor beta chains share one sample of origin, sequenced in a study of T cells in Graves' hyperthyroidism and ophthalmopathy. Researchers amplified the TCR beta CDR3 regions from RNA transcripts. First-round RT-PCR targeting the TCR CDR3 was performed with the HTBI primer set. MiXCR was run by TCRdb on the multiplex PCR reads, yielding one entry per CDR3 protein. The sample contains 480,000 or so distinct CDR3 sequences, about 45% of which appear only once. Sequences were obtained from peripheral blood or thyroid tissue (not recorded which). The receptor source for this set is an adult woman with Graves' disease, either hyperthyroidism or ophthalmopathy (not recorded which).

The rearrangement joins TRBV20-1 to TRBJ2-5; TRBD1 might be the D (5 bases). Between the trimmed V and J ends, which lost 4 bases and 9 bases, there was a span of 21 bases. Germline CDR1 DFQATT, CDR2 SNEGSKA (reference sequence). This CDR3 contains 14 residues. Here the CDR3 DNA reads TGCAGTGCTATACAGGCAAGTAGCAATCAGCCCCAGTACTTC. This codes for CSAIQASSNQPQYF.

The chain employs TRBV2 and TRBJ1-5, with D perhaps matching TRBD1 (5 bases). The CDR3 is 12 residues long. The germline V gene encodes CDR1 SNHLY and CDR2 FYNNEI. Trimming took off 4 bases at V and 14 bases at J, with 15 bases between the two ends. The CDR3: CASSGDDSYEHF. The DNA for the CDR3 is TGTGCCAGCAGTGGGGACGACAGCTACGAGCATTTT.